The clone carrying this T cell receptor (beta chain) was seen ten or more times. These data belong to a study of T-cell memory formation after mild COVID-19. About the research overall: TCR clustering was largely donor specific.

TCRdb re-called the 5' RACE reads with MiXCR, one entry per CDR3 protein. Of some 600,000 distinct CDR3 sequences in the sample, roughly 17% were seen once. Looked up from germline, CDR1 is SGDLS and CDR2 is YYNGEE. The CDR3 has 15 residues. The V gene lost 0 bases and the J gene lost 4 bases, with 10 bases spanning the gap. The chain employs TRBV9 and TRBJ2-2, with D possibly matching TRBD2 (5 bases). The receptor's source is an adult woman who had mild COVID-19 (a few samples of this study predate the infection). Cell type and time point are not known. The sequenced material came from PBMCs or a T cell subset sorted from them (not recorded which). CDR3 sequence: CASSVGDYPTGELFF. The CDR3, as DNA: TGTGCCAGCAGCGTAGGAGACTACCCCACCGGGGAGCTGTTTTTT.